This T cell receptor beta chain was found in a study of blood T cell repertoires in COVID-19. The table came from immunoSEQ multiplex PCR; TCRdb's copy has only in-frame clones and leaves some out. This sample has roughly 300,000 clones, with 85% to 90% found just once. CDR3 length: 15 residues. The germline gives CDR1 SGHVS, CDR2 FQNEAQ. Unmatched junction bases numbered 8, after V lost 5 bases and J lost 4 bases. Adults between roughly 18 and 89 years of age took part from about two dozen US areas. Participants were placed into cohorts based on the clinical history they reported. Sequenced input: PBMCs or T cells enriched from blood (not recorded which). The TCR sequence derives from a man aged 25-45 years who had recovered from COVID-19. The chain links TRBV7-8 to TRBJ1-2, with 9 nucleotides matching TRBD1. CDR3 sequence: CASSTWTGDFYGYTF. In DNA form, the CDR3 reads TGTGCCAGCAGCACTTGGACAGGGGACTTCTATGGCTACACCTTC.